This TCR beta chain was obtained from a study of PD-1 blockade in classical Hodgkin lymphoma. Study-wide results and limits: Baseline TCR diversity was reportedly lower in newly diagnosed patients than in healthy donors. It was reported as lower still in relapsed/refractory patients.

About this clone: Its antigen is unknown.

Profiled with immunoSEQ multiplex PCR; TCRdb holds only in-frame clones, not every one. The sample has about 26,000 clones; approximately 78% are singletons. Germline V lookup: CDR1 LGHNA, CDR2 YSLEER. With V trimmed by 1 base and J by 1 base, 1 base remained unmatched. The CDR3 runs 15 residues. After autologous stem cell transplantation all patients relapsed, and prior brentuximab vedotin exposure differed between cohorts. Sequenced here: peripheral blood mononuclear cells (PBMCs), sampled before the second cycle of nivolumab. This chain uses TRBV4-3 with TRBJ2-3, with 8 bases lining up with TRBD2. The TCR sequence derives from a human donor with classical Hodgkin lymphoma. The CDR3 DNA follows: TGCGCCAGCAGCCAAGTGACTAGCGGCACAGATACGCAGTATTTT. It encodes CASSQVTSGTDTQYF.